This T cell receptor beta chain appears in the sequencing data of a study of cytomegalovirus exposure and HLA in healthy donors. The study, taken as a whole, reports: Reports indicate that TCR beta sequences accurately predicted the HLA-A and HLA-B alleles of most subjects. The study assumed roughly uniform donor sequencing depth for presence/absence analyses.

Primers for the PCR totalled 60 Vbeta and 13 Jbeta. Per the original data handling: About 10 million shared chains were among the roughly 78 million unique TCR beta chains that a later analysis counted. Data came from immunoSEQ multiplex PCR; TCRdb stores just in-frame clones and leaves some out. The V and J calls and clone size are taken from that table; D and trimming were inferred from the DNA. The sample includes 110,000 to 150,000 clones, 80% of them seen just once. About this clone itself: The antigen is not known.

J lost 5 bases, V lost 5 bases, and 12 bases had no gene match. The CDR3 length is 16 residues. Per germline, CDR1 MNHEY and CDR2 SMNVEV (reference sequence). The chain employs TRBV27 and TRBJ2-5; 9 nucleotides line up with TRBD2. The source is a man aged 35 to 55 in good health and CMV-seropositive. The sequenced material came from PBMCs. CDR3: CASSKRGLAGVETQYF. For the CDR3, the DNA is TGTGCCAGCAGTAAACGGGGACTAGCAGGTGTGGAGACCCAGTACTTC.